This T cell receptor beta chain was identified during a study of shared clonotypes between healthy human individuals. Per the original methods: Junction-only sequences without quality scores came from ImmunoSEQ, so filtering differed. Using immunoSEQ multiplex PCR, the repertoire was profiled, and TCRdb retains in-frame clones only, with some absent. V, J and clone size were drawn from that table, and D and trimming were deduced from the DNA. This sample has a few million clones, with approximately 93% found just once. Germline values: CDR1 LGHNA, CDR2 YNFKEQ. The CDR3 has 17 residues. V dropped 3 bases and J dropped 0 bases, with 18 bases sitting between them.

The chain links TRBV4-2 to TRBJ2-7, with D possibly being TRBD1 (8 bases). Sample: naive CD4+ T cells from PBMCs. The subset denotes: CD45RA+ positively selected. This sequence originates from a man in his late teens or twenties in good health. Some clones in this sample may be carry-over from other donors' samples. The CDR3: CASSHAQGAGDSYEQYF. The CDR3 DNA sequence: TGTGCCAGCAGCCACGCCCAGGGGGCGGGAGACTCCTACGAGCAGTACTTC.